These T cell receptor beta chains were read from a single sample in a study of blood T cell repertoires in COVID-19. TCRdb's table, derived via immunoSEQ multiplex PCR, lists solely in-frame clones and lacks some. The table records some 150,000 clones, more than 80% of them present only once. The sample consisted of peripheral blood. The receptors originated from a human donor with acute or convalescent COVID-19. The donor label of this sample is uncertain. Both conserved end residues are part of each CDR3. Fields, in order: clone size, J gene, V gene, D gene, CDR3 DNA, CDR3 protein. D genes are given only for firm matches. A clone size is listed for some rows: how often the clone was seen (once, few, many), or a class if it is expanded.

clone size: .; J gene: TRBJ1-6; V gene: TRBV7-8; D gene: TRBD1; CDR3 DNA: TGTGCCAGCAGCCAGACAGGGTTTAAGGGTTCACCCCTCCACTTT; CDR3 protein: CASSQTGFKGSPLHF
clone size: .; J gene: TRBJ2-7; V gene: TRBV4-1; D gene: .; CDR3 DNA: TGCGCCAGCAGCCACCAGTCTGATACCTACGAGCAGTACTTC; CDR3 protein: CASSHQSDTYEQYF
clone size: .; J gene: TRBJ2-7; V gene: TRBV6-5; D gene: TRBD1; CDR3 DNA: TGTGCCAGCAGTTACGGGGGACAGGGGGACGAGCAGTACTTC; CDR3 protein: CASSYGGQGDEQYF
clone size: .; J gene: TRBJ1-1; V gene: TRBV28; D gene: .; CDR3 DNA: TGTGCCAGCAGCCCCTATAACACTGAAGCTTTCTTT; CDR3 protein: CASSPYNTEAFF
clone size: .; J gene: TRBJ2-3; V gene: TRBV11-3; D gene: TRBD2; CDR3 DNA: TGTGCCAGCAGCTTAGAGCGGGGGGGCCCCACAGATACGCAGTATTTT; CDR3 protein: CASSLERGGPTDTQYF
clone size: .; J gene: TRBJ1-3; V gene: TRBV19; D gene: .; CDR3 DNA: TGTGCCAGTAGTATCCGGAGGGGAGGGACTGGAAACACCATATATTTT; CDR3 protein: CASSIRRGGTGNTIYF
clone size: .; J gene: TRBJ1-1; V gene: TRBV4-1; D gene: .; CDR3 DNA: TGCGCCAGCAGCTTTTGGGGAGGCACCCGGAGGGGGAACACTGAAGCTTTCTTT; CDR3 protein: CASSFWGGTRRGNTEAFF
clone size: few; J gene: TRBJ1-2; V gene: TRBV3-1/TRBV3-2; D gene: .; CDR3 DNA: TGTGCCAGCAGTCGATTCGGGGGCTACACCTTC; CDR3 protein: CASSRFGGYTF
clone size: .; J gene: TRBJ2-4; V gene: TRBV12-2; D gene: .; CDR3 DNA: TGTGCAAGTCGCCAGAGGCGACAGTTAGCCAAAAACATTCAGTACTTC; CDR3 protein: CASRQRRQLAKNIQYF
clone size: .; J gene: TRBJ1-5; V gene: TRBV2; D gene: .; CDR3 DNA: TGTGCCAGCAGTCAAAGCCGTGATCAGCCCCAGCATTTT; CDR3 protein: CASSQSRDQPQHF
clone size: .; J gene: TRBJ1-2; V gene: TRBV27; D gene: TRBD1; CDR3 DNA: TGTGCCAGCAGTTTGGGGGACAGATACCTTTTGTCTGGCTACACCTTC; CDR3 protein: CASSLGDRYLLSGYTF
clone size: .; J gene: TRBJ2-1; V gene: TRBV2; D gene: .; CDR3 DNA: TGTGCCAGCAGTGAAAGGGGGAATGAGCAGTTCTTC; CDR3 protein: CASSERGNEQFF
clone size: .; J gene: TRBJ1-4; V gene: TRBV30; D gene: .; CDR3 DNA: TGTGCCTGGAGTTCAGGGCAACCTAATGAAAAACTGTTTTTT; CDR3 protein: CAWSSGQPNEKLFF
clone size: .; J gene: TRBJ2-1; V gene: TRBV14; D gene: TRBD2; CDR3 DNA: TGTGCCAGCAGCTCCGGGACTAGCGGTACAGAGCAGTTCTTC; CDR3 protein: CASSSGTSGTEQFF
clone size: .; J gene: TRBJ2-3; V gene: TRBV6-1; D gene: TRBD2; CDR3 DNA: TGTGCCAGCAGTGTCCAGCGGGGGGGCGGCACAGATACGCAGTATTTT; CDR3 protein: CASSVQRGGGTDTQYF
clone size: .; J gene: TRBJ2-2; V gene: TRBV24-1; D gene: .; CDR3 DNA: TGTGCCACCAGTGATCCCGGACTGCCGAACACCGGGGAGCTGTTTTTT; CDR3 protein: CATSDPGLPNTGELFF
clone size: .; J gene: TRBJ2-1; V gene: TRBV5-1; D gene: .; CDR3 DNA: TGCGCCAGCAGCTTGGACGGCTACAATGAGCAGTTCTTC; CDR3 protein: CASSLDGYNEQFF
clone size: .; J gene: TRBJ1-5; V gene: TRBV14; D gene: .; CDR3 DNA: TGTGCCAGCAGACGGGTCAATCAGCCCCAGCATTTT; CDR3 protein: CASRRVNQPQHF
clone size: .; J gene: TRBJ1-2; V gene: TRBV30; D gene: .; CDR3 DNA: TGTGCCTGGAGTGTACAATCAGGTAACTATGGCTACACCTTC; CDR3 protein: CAWSVQSGNYGYTF
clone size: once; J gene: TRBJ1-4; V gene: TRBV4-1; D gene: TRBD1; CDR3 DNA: TGCGCCAGCAGCCAAGATCTAGGGACAGGGAATGAAAAACTGTTTTTT; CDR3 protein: CASSQDLGTGNEKLFF
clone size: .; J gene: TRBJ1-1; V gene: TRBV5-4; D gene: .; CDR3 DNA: TGTGCCAGCAGTTACGGGTTGAACACTGAAGCTTTCTTT; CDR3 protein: CASSYGLNTEAFF
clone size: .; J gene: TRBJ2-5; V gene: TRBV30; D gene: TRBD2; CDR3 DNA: TGTGCCTGGAGCGGGACTAGCGGGGGGCAGACCCAGTACTTC; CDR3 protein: CAWSGTSGGQTQYF
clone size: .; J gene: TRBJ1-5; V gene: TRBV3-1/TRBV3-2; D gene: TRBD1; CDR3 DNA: TGTGCCAGCAGCCAAGAGGGGGTAGGGGGCCAGCCCCAGCATTTT; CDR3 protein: CASSQEGVGGQPQHF
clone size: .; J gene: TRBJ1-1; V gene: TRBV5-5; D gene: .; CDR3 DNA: TGTGCCAGCAGCTTGGTTCCCGAGGGGAACACTGAAGCTTTCTTT; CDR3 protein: CASSLVPEGNTEAFF
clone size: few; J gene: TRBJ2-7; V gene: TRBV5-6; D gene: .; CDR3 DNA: TGTGCCAGCAGCTTGCAGCGGAGCTACGAGCAGTACTTC; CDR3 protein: CASSLQRSYEQYF
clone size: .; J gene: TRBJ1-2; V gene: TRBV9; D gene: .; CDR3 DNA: TGTGCCAGCAGCGTAGATGCGCACCGGGGCTACACCTTC; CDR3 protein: CASSVDAHRGYTF
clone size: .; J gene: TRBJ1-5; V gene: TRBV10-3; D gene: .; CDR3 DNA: TGTGCCATCAGTGAGGAAAGGGGAGGCCAGCCCCAGCATTTT; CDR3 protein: CAISEERGGQPQHF
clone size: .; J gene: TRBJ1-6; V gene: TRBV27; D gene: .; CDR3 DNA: TGTGCCAGTACTAGGGTCCGGGGGTGGAATAATTCACCCCTCCACTTT; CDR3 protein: CASTRVRGWNNSPLHF
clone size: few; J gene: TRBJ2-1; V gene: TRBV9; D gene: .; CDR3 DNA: TGTGCCAGCAGCGTAGGCTGGGCGGGGAGTGAGCAGTTCTTC; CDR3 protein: CASSVGWAGSEQFF
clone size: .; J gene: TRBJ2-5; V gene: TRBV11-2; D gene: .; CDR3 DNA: TGTGCCAGCAGCTTAGGGTTTGGAGTACAAGAGACCCAGTACTTC; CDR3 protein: CASSLGFGVQETQYF
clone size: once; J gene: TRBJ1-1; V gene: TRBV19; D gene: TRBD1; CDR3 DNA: TGTGCCAGTAGTTCTCTCGGACAGGGGAACACTGAAGCTTTCTTT; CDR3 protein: CASSSLGQGNTEAFF
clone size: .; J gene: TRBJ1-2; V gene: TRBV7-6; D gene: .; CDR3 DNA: TGTGCCAGCAGTCGAGGGGGGGGCTATGGCTACACCTTC; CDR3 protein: CASSRGGGYGYTF
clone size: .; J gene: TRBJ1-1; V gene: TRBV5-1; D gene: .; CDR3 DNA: TGCGCCAGCAGCTTCGACACGACCACTGAAGCTTTCTTT; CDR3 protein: CASSFDTTTEAFF
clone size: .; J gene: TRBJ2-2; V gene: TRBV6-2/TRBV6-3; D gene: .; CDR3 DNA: TGTGCCAGCAGCCCAATAATCAGGGGGGTAAACACCGGGGAGCTGTTTTTT; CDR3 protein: CASSPIIRGVNTGELFF
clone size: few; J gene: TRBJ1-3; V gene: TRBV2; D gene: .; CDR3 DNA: TGTGCCAGCAGTGAAGCGCTTCATCTTTTAGGGGTTGGAAACACCATATATTTT; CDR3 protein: CASSEALHLLGVGNTIYF
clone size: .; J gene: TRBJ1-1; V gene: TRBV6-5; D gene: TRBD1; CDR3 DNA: TGTGCCAGCAGTCCTTGGACAGGGACGAACACTGAAGCTTTCTTT; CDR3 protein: CASSPWTGTNTEAFF
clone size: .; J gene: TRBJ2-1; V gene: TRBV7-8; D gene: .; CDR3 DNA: TGTGCCAGCAGCCACAGACACAGGAGCTCCTACAATGAGCAGTTCTTC; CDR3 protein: CASSHRHRSSYNEQFF
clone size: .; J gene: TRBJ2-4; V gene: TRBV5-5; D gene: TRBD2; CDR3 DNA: TGTGCCAGCAGCTTGACCCCGGGACTAGCGGGACTCATTCAGTACTTC; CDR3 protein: CASSLTPGLAGLIQYF
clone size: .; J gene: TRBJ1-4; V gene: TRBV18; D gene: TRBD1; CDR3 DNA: TGTGCCAGCTCATCAGGGGGCTGGGATGAAAAACTGTTTTTT; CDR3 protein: CASSSGGWDEKLFF
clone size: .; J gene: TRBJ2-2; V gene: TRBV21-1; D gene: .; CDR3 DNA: TGTGCCAGCGTCCCGGGACAGAAGAACACCGGGGAGCTGTTTTTT; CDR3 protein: CASVPGQKNTGELFF
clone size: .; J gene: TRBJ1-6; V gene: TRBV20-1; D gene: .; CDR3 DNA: TGCAGTGCTAGTGAGACAGTTAATTCACCCCTCCACTTT; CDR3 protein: CSASETVNSPLHF
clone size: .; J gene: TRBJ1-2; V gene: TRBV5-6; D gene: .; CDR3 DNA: TGTGCCAGCAGCTCAACGACAGACCTCTATGGCTACACCTTC; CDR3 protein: CASSSTTDLYGYTF
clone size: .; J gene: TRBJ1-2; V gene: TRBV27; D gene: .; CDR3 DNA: TGTGCCAGCAGCCTTATAAGCAGGGGATCTAACTATGGCTACACCTTC; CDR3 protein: CASSLISRGSNYGYTF
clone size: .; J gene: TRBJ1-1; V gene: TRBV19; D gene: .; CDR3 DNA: TGTGCCAGTAGTATTGGTAGGGGAGGAACTTTCTTT; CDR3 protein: CASSIGRGGTFF
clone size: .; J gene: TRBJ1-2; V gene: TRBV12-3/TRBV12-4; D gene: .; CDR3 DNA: TGTGCCAGCAGTCACGACAGCTCCTATGGCTACACCTTC; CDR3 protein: CASSHDSSYGYTF
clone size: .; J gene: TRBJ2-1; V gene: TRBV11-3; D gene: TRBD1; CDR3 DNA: TGTGCCAGCAGCTCTCGACAGGGGAACAATGAGCAGTTCTTC; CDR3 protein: CASSSRQGNNEQFF
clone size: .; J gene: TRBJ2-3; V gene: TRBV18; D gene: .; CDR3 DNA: TGTGCCAGCTCAAGCCTCGGGGCGGGGCTCAGCACAGATACGCAGTATTTT; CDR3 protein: CASSSLGAGLSTDTQYF
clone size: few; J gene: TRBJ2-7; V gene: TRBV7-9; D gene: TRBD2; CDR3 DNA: TGTGCCAGCAGCTTAGCGCTGGCTAGCGGCTCAGGGGAGCAGTACTTC; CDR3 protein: CASSLALASGSGEQYF